These 14 T cell receptor beta chains were sequenced from one sample in a study of blood T cell repertoires in COVID-19. The data were produced by immunoSEQ multiplex PCR, yet TCRdb's version contains in-frame clones alone and is incomplete. The table has fewer than 300,000 clones, approximately 90% seen once. Sequencing was done on a sample of peripheral blood. These receptors were taken from a woman in her forties or fifties with COVID-19, enrolled during active disease.

The chain uses TRBV27 and TRBJ2-7; TRBD1 might be the D (7 bases). CDR3 size: 14 residues. The germline V gene encodes CDR1 MNHEY and CDR2 SMNVEV (reference sequence). V lost 2 bases to trimming and J lost 3 bases, with 11 bases between them. Written as DNA, the CDR3 is TGTGCCAGCAGTTTAGGAGGGGGCAACTACGAGCAGTACTTC. Residues: CASSLGGGNYEQYF.

The chain is built from TRBV7-2 and TRBJ2-4; no clear D gene. The CDR3 is 15 residues long. Trimming stripped 4 bases from V and 1 base from J, with 11 bases between. Germline loops: CDR1 SGHTA, CDR2 FQGNSA. The CDR3 DNA is TGTGCCAGCAGCTCCGAGGATGGTGCCAAAAACATTCAGTACTTC. Translated, it gives CASSSEDGAKNIQYF.

CDR3 nucleotide sequence: TGTGCCAGTAGCTCCTGGGCGACAGGCGAGAAGGGCACTGAAGCTTTCTTT. The encoded protein is CASSSWATGEKGTEAFF. V usage is TRBV19 and J usage is TRBJ1-1, with D maybe TRBD1 (6 bases). Trimming took off 6 bases at V and 4 bases at J, with 24 bases between the two ends. This CDR3 contains 17 residues. Germline V gene sequence: CDR1 LNHDA, CDR2 SQIVND (reference sequence). The full variable domain, in which reference TRBV19 and TRBJ1-1 provide the parts outside the CDR3, is DGGITQSPKYLFRKEGQNVTLSCEQNLNHDAMYWYRQDPGQGLRLIYYSQIVNDFQKGDIAEGYSVSREKKESFPLTVTSAQKNPTAFYLCASSSWATGEKGTEAFFGQGTRLTVV.

The chain links TRBV6-5 to TRBJ1-2, with 8 bases identical to TRBD1. Germline CDR1 reads MNHEY; CDR2 reads SVGAGI. This CDR3 region has 14 residues. V lost 5 bases to trimming and J lost 5 bases; unmatched junction nucleotides: 7. Here the CDR3 reads CASSQDRAGYGYTF. The CDR3 DNA follows: TGTGCCAGCAGTCAGGACAGGGCGGGGTATGGCTACACCTTC.

CDR3 sequence reads: CATSSPDSGSSYNEQFF. The CDR3, as DNA: TGTGCCACCAGCAGCCCTGATAGCGGGAGCTCCTACAATGAGCAGTTCTTC. This chain connects TRBV15 to TRBJ2-1; 9 nucleotides agree with TRBD2. V was clipped by 3 bases and J by 0 bases; unmatched bases: 6. The CDR3 sequence is 17 residues long. Germline-derived CDR1 and CDR2 are LNHNV and YYDKDF (reference sequence).

This clone was seen just once. The CDR3: CATSSTLGGREISGANVLTF. CDR3 nucleotide sequence: TGTGCCACCAGCAGTACCTTGGGGGGGAGGGAAATCTCTGGGGCCAACGTCCTGACTTTC. This chain uses TRBV15 with TRBJ2-6; TRBD2 aligns across 7 bases. Germline V gene sequence: CDR1 LNHNV, CDR2 YYDKDF (reference sequence). Trimming at V came to 3 bases and at J to 0 bases, leaving 14 bases not matched to a gene. The CDR3 loop spans 20 amino acids.

The chain joins TRBV5-5 to TRBJ1-2; TRBD1 agrees at 9 bases. The CDR3 consists of 13 residues. The germline V gene encodes CDR1 SGHKS and CDR2 YYEKEE (reference sequence). The ends lost 3 bases at V and 5 bases at J; junction bases unmatched: 2. CDR3: CASSWTGEYGYTF. CDR3 in DNA: TGTGCCAGCAGCTGGACAGGGGAGTATGGCTACACCTTC. Variable domain in full (rest from reference TRBV5-5 and TRBJ1-2): DAGVTQSPTHLIKTRGQQVTLRCSPISGHKSVSWYQQVLGQGPQFIFQYYEKEERGRGNFPDRFSARQFPNYSSELNVNALLLGDSALYLCASSWTGEYGYTFGSGTRLTVV.

The chain joins TRBV7-8 to TRBJ2-2, with 15 bases aligning to TRBD2. With 5 bases clipped from V and 1 base from J, the junction kept 5 bases outside the gene matches. Germline CDR1 and CDR2: SGHVS and FQNEAQ. This CDR3 comprises 18 residues. CDR3 in amino acids: CASSLGTSGRKNTGELFF. For the CDR3, the DNA is TGTGCCAGCAGCCTAGGGACTAGCGGGAGGAAGAACACCGGGGAGCTGTTTTTT.

The rearrangement links TRBV10-2 to TRBJ2-7, with D maybe TRBD1 (5 bases). This CDR3 is 13 amino acids long. Trimming stripped 2 bases from V and 2 bases from J, with 7 bases between. CDR1 WSHSY and CDR2 SAAADI come from the germline V gene. CDR3 amino acids: CASSEPGTYEQYF. CDR3 nucleotides: TGCGCCAGCAGTGAGCCAGGGACCTACGAGCAGTACTTC.

The V and J genes are TRBV6-1 and TRBJ1-2; TRBD1 aligns across 7 bases. There are 14 residues in the CDR3. The trim removed 3 bases at V and 0 bases at J, leaving 1 base unmatched. Germline CDR1 and CDR2: MNHNS and SASEGT. The CDR3 DNA is TGTGCCAGCAGTGAGGGACAGACTAACTATGGCTACACCTTC. It specifies CASSEGQTNYGYTF.

The chain carries TRBV7-9 and TRBJ1-2; possibly TRBD1 for D (5 bases). Germline values: CDR1 SEHNR, CDR2 FQNEAQ (reference sequence). This CDR3 is 16 amino acids long. V shed 5 bases and J shed 8 bases, with 24 bases lying between them. The CDR3 DNA follows: TGTGCCAGCAGCCCTGGGACGGGAACTAGCAGAATAGGCTACACCTTC. Its protein is CASSPGTGTSRIGYTF.

The V call is TRBV29-1, the J call TRBJ1-1, with unresolved D. V gave up 7 bases and J gave up 2 bases, with 14 bases separating them. Germline V lookup: CDR1 SQVTM, CDR2 ANQGSEA. This CDR3 contains 13 residues. CDR3 amino acids: CSGTEGINTEAFF. CDR3 nucleotides: TGCAGCGGGACGGAGGGAATCAACACTGAAGCTTTCTTT.

The chain is built from TRBV4-1 and TRBJ1-2, with D perhaps matching TRBD1 (5 bases). Between the trimmed V and J ends, which lost 2 bases and 7 bases, there was a span of 17 bases. CDR1 and CDR2 (germline): MGHRA, YSYEKL. This CDR3 has 15 amino acids. The CDR3 sequence is CASSQRRGLSGGYTF. The CDR3 nucleotides are TGCGCCAGCAGCCAAAGGAGGGGATTGAGTGGTGGCTACACCTTC.

The chain has TRBV19 and TRBJ2-7; weak D call: TRBD2 (5 bases). The CDR3 sequence is 17 residues long. Germline CDR1 is LNHDA and CDR2 is SQIVND (reference sequence). Trimming left V 1 base short and J 1 base short, with 17 bases between. The CDR3 coding sequence is TGTGCCAGTAGTATAGGTCTCGGGGTAGTCCAGTCCTACGAGCAGTACTTC. Translated: CASSIGLGVVQSYEQYF.